This entry is about one T cell receptor (beta chain). The identical CDR3 is also encoded by other nucleotide sequences in the sample. Source study methods: The assay estimated nucleated cells by amplifying reference gene primers. The assay was immunoSEQ multiplex PCR, and TCRdb's table has in-frame clones only and misses some. The V and J calls and clone size come from that table; D and trimming were worked out from the DNA. The data show under 70,000 clones, with about 86% seen just once and approximately 3.8% held by the top ten. The sample is drawn from a study of blood T cell repertoires in COVID-19. In the study overall: There were acute and convalescent COVID-19 samples, and they came from the United States, Italy and Spain. Nucleic acid was either cDNA or gDNA, and it came from T cells, B-cell-depleted T cells, or PBMCs.

This CDR3 spans 12 amino acids. Germline assignment: CDR1 MNHEY and CDR2 SVGAGI. Trimming removed 5 bases at V and 3 bases at J, with 8 bases between. The V gene is TRBV6-5, the J gene TRBJ2-7; tentatively, D is TRBD1 (5 bases). The clonotype was recovered from a man in his forties or fifties with acute or convalescent COVID-19. Source material: peripheral blood. CDR3 protein: CASSRQGYEQYF. CDR3 sequence (DNA): TGTGCCAGCAGTAGGCAGGGCTACGAGCAGTACTTC.